Below are 6 T cell receptor beta chains sequenced from a single sample in a study of shared clonotypes between healthy human individuals. Method: immunoSEQ multiplex PCR; TCRdb's copy keeps in-frame clones and lacks some. Of roughly 200,000 clones in the sample, approximately 61% were seen once. Sequenced material: memory CD4+ T cells sorted from blood. Indicated subset: CD45RA-negative fraction. The origin of the receptors is a young man in good health.

The chain employs TRBV2 and TRBJ2-5; D is perhaps TRBD2 (5 bases). Germline CDR1 is SNHLY and CDR2 is FYNNEI. Trimming pared 8 bases from V and 2 bases from J, leaving 6 bases between. The CDR3 loop spans 11 amino acids. The CDR3 here is CASGEQETQYF. In DNA, the CDR3 is TGTGCCAGCGGGGAGCAAGAGACCCAGTACTTC.

J is TRBJ1-1 and V is TRBV30; D is possibly TRBD1 (6 bases). This CDR3 region has 12 residues. From germline, CDR1 is GTSNPN and CDR2 SVGIG (reference sequence). V shed 5 bases and J shed 9 bases, with 16 bases lying between them. DNA for the CDR3: TGTGCCTGGCGGCGGACAGAGCCTAAAGCTTTCTTT. It specifies CAWRRTEPKAFF.

The rearrangement links TRBV2 to TRBJ1-1; no clear D gene. Trimming shortened V by 6 bases and J by 5 bases, and 10 bases separated the two germline ends. The CDR3 totals 12 residues. The V gene's germline CDR1 is SNHLY and CDR2 FYNNEI. CDR3 nucleotides: TGTGCCAGCAGGCCCCCCGGGACTGAAGCTTTCTTT. It translates to CASRPPGTEAFF. Together with reference TRBV2 and TRBJ1-1, the CDR3 gives the full variable domain: EPEVTQTPSHQVTQMGQEVILRCVPISNHLYFYWYRQILGQKVEFLVSFYNNEISEKSEIFDDQFSVERPDGSNFTLKIRSTKLEDSAMYFCASRPPGTEAFFGQGTRLTVV.

This sequence joins TRBV5-1 and TRBJ1-2, with TRBD1 matching 7 bases. CDR1 SGHRS and CDR2 YFSETQ come from the germline V gene. The CDR3 is 16 amino acids. Unmatched junction bases numbered 13, after V lost 4 bases and J lost 4 bases. Here the CDR3 reads CASSLQTGPTLYGYTF. In DNA form, the CDR3 reads TGCGCCAGCAGCCTACAGACAGGGCCAACTCTCTATGGCTACACCTTC.

V gene TRBV28 combines with J gene TRBJ1-5; D is undetermined. The CDR3 has 12 amino acids. From germline, CDR1 is MDHEN and CDR2 SYDVKM. V was clipped by 1 base and J by 5 bases, with 3 bases between them. CDR3 DNA sequence: TGTGCCAGCAGTTTATTGGATCAGCCCCAGCATTTT. This translates into CASSLLDQPQHF.

This rearrangement joins TRBV29-1 to TRBJ1-1; D remains ambiguous. Germline V gives CDR1 SQVTM, CDR2 ANQGSEA. V was clipped by 7 bases and J by 4 bases, with 13 bases between them. This CDR3 comprises 12 residues. CDR3 bases: TGCAGCGCCGGGGTGTGGTCCACTGAAGCTTTCTTT. It encodes CSAGVWSTEAFF.